Each of the 27 T cell receptor beta chains below was sequenced from the same sample in a study of blood T cells in healthy people across ages. The authors ran a second PCR of 7 to 11 cycles using a sample-barcoded 5' primer and a J-beta primer mix. TCRdb re-derived calls from the 5' RACE reads in MiXCR, one entry per CDR3 protein. Of about 810,000 distinct CDR3 sequences in the sample, around 36% are singletons; the top ten hold 13%. Sequencing was carried out using blood. These receptors were obtained from a man aged 18 to 30 in good health.

This rearrangement joins TRBV10-3 to TRBJ1-4, with D maybe TRBD1 (5 bases). The CDR3 runs to 14 residues. V was cut by 2 bases and J by 3 bases, with 7 bases left in between. Germline CDR1 is ENHRY and CDR2 is SYGVKD. The CDR3 coding sequence is TGTGCCATCAGTGAGACAGGCTCTAATGAAAAACTGTTTTTT. It yields the protein CAISETGSNEKLFF.

The J gene is TRBJ1-4, the V gene TRBV5-6, with D perhaps matching TRBD1 (5 bases). This CDR3 is 13 amino acids long. Trimming removed 4 bases from V and 10 bases from J, with 14 bases in between. CDR1 and CDR2 (germline): SGHDT, YYEEEE. CDR3 protein: CASSSGTPGKLFF. The DNA for the CDR3 is TGTGCCAGCAGCAGCGGGACCCCGGGAAAACTGTTTTTT.

This clonotype was seen at least ten times. The chain carries TRBV10-3 and TRBJ2-5; no clear D. This CDR3 region has 13 residues. V shed 4 bases and J shed 3 bases, with 9 bases lying between them. CDR1 and CDR2 (germline): ENHRY, SYGVKD. CDR3 residues: CAISVVAEETQYF. CDR3 DNA: TGTGCCATCAGTGTGGTGGCAGAAGAGACCCAGTACTTC.

This clonotype was detected many times. This chain connects TRBV29-1 to TRBJ2-7, with D perhaps given as TRBD1 or TRBD2 (5 bases each). V dropped 6 bases and J dropped 1 base, with 16 bases sitting between them. Germline lookup yields CDR1 SQVTM and CDR2 ANQGSEA. The CDR3 extends over 14 amino acids. The CDR3 DNA is TGCAGCGTCACTAGAAACGACAGATCCTACGAGCAGTACTTC. Encoded protein: CSVTRNDRSYEQYF.

This clonotype was counted between two and nine times. The chain links TRBV7-9 to TRBJ2-3, with TRBD1 as a possible D gene (6 bases). Trimming pared 5 bases from V and 3 bases from J, leaving 15 bases between. The CDR3 has 15 amino acids. The germline gives CDR1 SEHNR, CDR2 FQNEAQ (reference sequence). CDR3 coding DNA: TGTGCCAGCAGCCAGAACCCCACAGGGACAGATACGCAGTATTTT. Translated: CASSQNPTGTDTQYF.

In this sample, this clonotype turned up a few times. This rearrangement joins TRBV9 to TRBJ1-1; the D is unclear. This CDR3 has 14 residues. The V end was cut by 2 bases, the J end by 2 bases, with 10 bases between. CDR1 SGDLS and CDR2 YYNGEE come from the germline V gene. The CDR3 sequence is CASSVGDTNTEAFF. In nucleotides, the CDR3 is TGTGCCAGCAGCGTTGGAGATACTAACACTGAAGCTTTCTTT. The variable domain in full, with the rest retrieved from reference TRBV9 and TRBJ1-1, is DSGVTQTPKHLITATGQRVTLRCSPRSGDLSVYWYQQSLDQGLQFLIQYYNGEERAKGNILERFSAQQFPDLHSELNLSSLELGDSALYFCASSVGDTNTEAFFGQGTRLTVV.

The chain joins TRBV3-1 to TRBJ1-6; no clear D. This CDR3 is 14 amino acids long. The V and J ends lost 3 bases and 7 bases respectively, with 10 bases between them. Germline lookup yields CDR1 LGHDT and CDR2 YNNKEL (reference sequence). This CDR3 reads CASSQTRVNSPLHF. The CDR3 nucleotides read TGTGCCAGCAGCCAGACCCGGGTGAATTCACCCCTCCACTTT.

The chain is built from TRBV9 and TRBJ2-3, with D possibly being TRBD2 (8 bases). The germline V and J ends were trimmed by 1 base and 2 bases, with 20 bases remaining between them. The CDR3 is 18 residues long. Germline CDR1 is SGDLS and CDR2 is YYNGEE. The CDR3 protein is CASSVRGPSGSSTDTQYF. The CDR3 bases are TGTGCCAGCAGCGTAAGGGGGCCTAGCGGGTCTTCCACAGATACGCAGTATTTT.

This clonotype was recorded many times. The chain links TRBV12-3 or TRBV12-4 to TRBJ2-7; 9 nucleotides line up with TRBD1. The junction had 6 bases not matched to a gene; V was cut back by 5 bases and J by 7 bases. The CDR3 has 13 residues. Here the CDR3 DNA reads TGTGCCAGCAGTATGGACAGGGGTTTAGAGCAGTACTTC. This codes for CASSMDRGLEQYF.

For this clonotype: Being one base from a much bigger clone, this may be a read error. The J gene is TRBJ2-1, the V gene TRBV20-1, with 7 bases aligning to TRBD2. The CDR3 has 16 amino acids. Germline assignment: CDR1 DFQATT and CDR2 SNEGSKA (reference sequence). J gave up 3 bases and V 3 bases, and 11 bases lay outside the gene matches. CDR3 sequence (DNA): TGCAGTGCTAGTTTCCCCTGGGCGGGGGACTACAATGAGCAGTTCTTC. It translates to CSASFPWAGDYNEQFF.

Notes on this clonotype: A clone one base away is much larger, so this may be a read error. This rearrangement joins TRBV11-1 to TRBJ2-3, with D uncertain. CDR3 size: 12 residues. CDR1 and CDR2 (germline): SGHAT, FQDESV (reference sequence). V lost 2 bases, J lost 6 bases, and 6 bases lay in between. The CDR3 sequence: CASSLTLDTQYF. The CDR3, as DNA: TGTGCCAGCAGCTTAACTTTGGATACGCAGTATTTT.

This clonotype was picked up many times. The V call is TRBV5-5, the J call TRBJ2-5, with D unclear. V was clipped by 2 bases and J by 2 bases, with 10 bases between them. In germline, CDR1 is SGHKS, CDR2 YYEKEE (reference sequence). The CDR3 consists of 14 residues. CDR3 sequence (DNA): TGTGCCAGCAGCTTCCCCGGCATTCAAGAGACCCAGTACTTC. Its protein is CASSFPGIQETQYF. The full variable domain, completed using reference TRBV5-5 and TRBJ2-5, is DAGVTQSPTHLIKTRGQQVTLRCSPISGHKSVSWYQQVLGQGPQFIFQYYEKEERGRGNFPDRFSARQFPNYSSELNVNALLLGDSALYLCASSFPGIQETQYFGPGTRLLVL.

This clonotype was found many times. The chain carries TRBV5-1 and TRBJ2-1; D perhaps matches TRBD2 (7 bases). The CDR3 totals 16 residues. V was clipped by 0 bases and J by 3 bases, with 13 bases between them. CDR1 SGHRS and CDR2 YFSETQ come from the germline V gene. The DNA of the CDR3 is TGCGCCAGCAGCTTGGGTGCGGGGGCTAACTACAATGAGCAGTTCTTC. This encodes CASSLGAGANYNEQFF.

With regard to this clonotype: A much bigger clone sits one base away, suggesting this may be a read error. The CDR3 sequence is CAGSYSRGTGAYNEQFF. The CDR3 DNA sequence: TGTGCCGGCAGTTACTCGAGGGGAACGGGGGCCTACAATGAGCAGTTCTTC. The chain combines TRBV6-2 or TRBV6-3 with TRBJ2-1; a weak D match, TRBD2 (6 bases). The V gene's germline CDR1 is MNHEY and CDR2 SVGEGT. This CDR3 contains 17 residues.

V usage is TRBV5-1 and J usage is TRBJ2-1; tentative D call: TRBD2 (6 bases). This CDR3 comprises 16 residues. Deletions cut 1 base from V and 3 bases from J, with 14 bases between. Germline lookup yields CDR1 SGHRS and CDR2 YFSETQ. CDR3 loop: CASSLSGGSRYNEQFF. The DNA for the CDR3 is TGCGCCAGCAGCTTGTCCGGGGGATCTCGCTACAATGAGCAGTTCTTC. The variable domain in full, with the rest retrieved from reference TRBV5-1 and TRBJ2-1, is KAGVTQTPRYLIKTRGQQVTLSCSPISGHRSVSWYQQTPGQGLQFLFEYFSETQRNKGNFPGRFSGRQFSNSRSEMNVSTLELGDSALYLCASSLSGGSRYNEQFFGPGTRLTVL.

The chain recombines TRBV20-1 with TRBJ1-2; D is ambiguous. Germline V gives CDR1 DFQATT, CDR2 SNEGSKA (reference sequence). The CDR3 covers 14 residues. V lost 0 bases and J 2 bases, leaving 10 bases between the germline ends. CDR3 sequence reads: CSARDLDLNYGYTF. CDR3 nucleotides: TGCAGTGCTAGAGATCTTGACCTGAACTATGGCTACACCTTC.

On this clonotype itself: A much larger clone sits a single nucleotide away, making a read error possible. The V gene is TRBV11-2, the J gene TRBJ2-7; D may be TRBD2 (6 bases). The germline V gene encodes CDR1 SGHAT and CDR2 FQNNGV. The CDR3 consists of 14 residues. The DNA for the CDR3 is TGTGCCAGCAGCACGTCCGGGGACTCCGACGAGCAGTACTTC. As protein: CASSTSGDSDEQYF.

Ten or more counts support this clonotype. The chain employs TRBV12-3 or TRBV12-4 and TRBJ2-1; 7 bases are shared with TRBD1. V gave up 8 bases and J gave up 15 bases; unmatched junction bases: 13. This CDR3 region has 12 residues. The CDR3 spells CASSTTTGPGFF. The CDR3 bases are TGTGCCAGCTCTACCACGACAGGGCCAGGGTTCTTC.

This clonotype has just one count. The chain recombines TRBV20-1 with TRBJ2-1; D unresolved. Trimming took 0 bases from V and 8 from J, leaving 17 bases between them. Per the germline V gene, CDR1 is DFQATT and CDR2 is SNEGSKA (reference sequence). The CDR3 has 15 amino acids. For the CDR3, the DNA is TGCAGTGCTAGAGATCGCGTATCAACCCCCTATGAGCAGTTCTTC. Its protein is CSARDRVSTPYEQFF.

The V call is TRBV12-3 or TRBV12-4, the J call TRBJ1-2; D remains ambiguous. The CDR3 is 14 residues long. V was pared by 1 base and J by 8 bases, with 14 bases between. CDR3 region: CASSLVMSKGGYTF. The CDR3 nucleotides are TGTGCCAGCAGTTTAGTGATGTCAAAGGGAGGCTACACCTTC.

Of note for this clonotype: This clone may be a read error of a much larger clone one base away. This sequence joins TRBV5-1 and TRBJ1-2, with no clear D. Germline V gene lookup returns CDR1 SGHRS and CDR2 YFSETQ. The length of the CDR3 is 16 residues. The CDR3 nucleotides read TGCGCCAGCAGCGCCCGTCCCCGGCGGAGTCACTATGACTACACCTTC. Amino acid sequence: CASSARPRRSHYDYTF.

This clonotype was seen at least ten times. CDR3 DNA sequence: TGCAGTGCTACCGGGGATTCCTACAATGAGCAGTTCTTC. Translated, it gives CSATGDSYNEQFF. The J gene is TRBJ2-1, the V gene TRBV20-1, with D possibly matching TRBD2 (5 bases). V shed 4 bases and J shed 1 base, with 8 bases lying between them. CDR3 length equals 13 residues. The V gene's germline CDR1 is DFQATT and CDR2 SNEGSKA (reference sequence).

The CDR3 region has the DNA TGTGCCAGCAGTGAAACCCCGGGTGACTATGGCTACACCTTC. Translating it yields CASSETPGDYGYTF. The chain joins TRBV6-1 to TRBJ1-2; D gene ambiguous. The CDR3 has 14 amino acids. CDR1 and CDR2 (germline): MNHNS, SASEGT. V was pared by 2 bases and J by 3 bases, with 10 bases between.

Here the CDR3 DNA reads TGTGCCATCAGTTCGGCCCAGGGGGTAGAGACTGAAGCTTTCTTT. Its protein is CAISSAQGVETEAFF. This chain joins TRBV10-3 and TRBJ1-1; 7 nucleotides match TRBD1. The CDR3 is made up of 15 amino acids. Germline CDR1 reads ENHRY; CDR2 reads SYGVKD. With 5 bases clipped from V and 5 bases from J, the junction kept 11 bases outside the gene matches.

In its sample, this clonotype was seen a few times. V and J are TRBV5-1 and TRBJ2-7; 9 nucleotides agree with TRBD1. This CDR3 comprises 16 residues. After removal of 0 bases from V and 4 bases from J, the junction contained 8 bases not matched to a gene. CDR1 is SGHRS, CDR2 YFSETQ, per germline. The DNA for the CDR3 is TGCGCCAGCAGCTTGGCCGGGGACAGGGATTTATACGAGCAGTACTTC. This translates into CASSLAGDRDLYEQYF.

The gene calls are TRBV7-2 and TRBJ2-4; no clear D. The CDR3 spans 14 residues. In germline, CDR1 is SGHTA, CDR2 FQGNSA. V shed 1 base and J shed 8 bases, with 12 bases lying between them. CDR3 region: CASSLGRAVDIQYF. The CDR3 DNA reads as TGTGCCAGCAGCTTAGGCCGGGCAGTGGACATTCAGTACTTC.

This clonotype was seen only a few times. This sequence joins TRBV5-1 and TRBJ2-7, with 10 positions matching TRBD1. The CDR3 has 15 residues. CDR1 and CDR2 (germline): SGHRS, YFSETQ. V lost 3 bases, J lost 5 bases, and 8 bases stayed unmatched. As DNA, the CDR3 is TGCGCCAGCAGCTCTTCCGGGACAGGGGAACACGAGCAGTACTTC. Protein sequence: CASSSSGTGEHEQYF.